This entry describes one T cell receptor (beta chain). Its cognate antigen is unknown. Germline CDR1 reads SEHNR; CDR2 reads FQNEAQ (reference sequence). The V end was cut by 3 bases, the J end by 1 base, with 12 bases between. The CDR3 runs to 15 residues. At collection, donors were nominally healthy, but unrecorded immune exposures were probable. Use of 60 Vbeta and 13 Jbeta primers characterized the PCR. In the original analysis: A later analysis tallied 75 million to 80 million unique TCR beta chains, around 12 million of them shared. The repertoire was sequenced with immunoSEQ multiplex PCR; TCRdb's copy has only in-frame clones and lacks some. V and J calls and clone size are copied from that table; D and trimming were computed from the DNA. Of roughly 300,000 clones listed, around 86% were seen once; the top ten hold roughly 4%. This sample was included in a study of cytomegalovirus exposure and HLA in healthy donors. Overall study context: Genotyping of roughly 400 donors showed that around 81% belonged to the Caucasian-associated ancestry cluster. Findings of the study overall: As was reported, the HLA-A and HLA-B alleles of most subjects were accurately predicted from TCR beta sequences.

The receptor was derived from a man aged 35 to 55 in good health and CMV-seropositive. This chain connects TRBV7-9 to TRBJ1-1, with D possibly being TRBD1 (6 bases). Sequencing was performed on PBMCs. The CDR3 region is CASSFQVGQNTEAFF. The CDR3 coding sequence is TGTGCCAGCAGCTTCCAGGTGGGACAGAACACTGAAGCTTTCTTT.